These T cell receptor beta chains were read from a single sample in a study of spatial heterogeneity in lung cancer. TCRdb reprocessed the 5' RACE reads via MiXCR and lists one record per CDR3 protein. The table lists tens of thousands of distinct CDR3 sequences, less than 15% of them singletons, with 35% to 50% in the top ten. Sequenced material: PBMCs, taken at surgery. These receptor sequences come from a male donor with early-stage non-small cell lung cancer. The CDR3 runs from the conserved cysteine through the conserved F or W. A D gene is named only where the DNA matches it firmly. Clone size appears in some rows only: once, few, many, or a class for an expanded clone.

clone_size,j_call,v_call,d_call,cdr3_nt,cdr3_aa
NA,TRBJ2-7,TRBV5-1,NA,TGCGCCAGCAGCTTGGAGGGGGAATTCTCCTACGAGCAGTACTTC,CASSLEGEFSYEQYF
few,TRBJ2-7,TRBV18,TRBD1,TGTGCCAGCTCACCAGGACAGGGCCACTCCTACGAGCAGTACTTC,CASSPGQGHSYEQYF
few,TRBJ2-7,TRBV28,TRBD1,TGTGCCAGCAGTACCCCCGGGACAGGGAGTGGTGAGCAGTACTTC,CASSTPGTGSGEQYF
NA,TRBJ1-6,TRBV4-2,NA,TGTGCCAGCAGCCGAGACGAACAGGGCTCCTATAATTCACCCCTCCACTTT,CASSRDEQGSYNSPLHF
few,TRBJ2-7,TRBV18,NA,TGTGCCAGCTCACCGGAAGCATCAGGGAGGAACTACGAGCAGTACTTC,CASSPEASGRNYEQYF
NA,TRBJ2-5,TRBV7-9,NA,TGTGCCAGCAGCCCCCAGACAGGCATCAGACAAGAGACCCAGTACTTC,CASSPQTGIRQETQYF
few,TRBJ2-7,TRBV5-1,TRBD1,TGCGCCAGCAGCCCCCCCGGGACAGGTACCTACGAGCAGTACTTC,CASSPPGTGTYEQYF
NA,TRBJ2-3,TRBV10-3,TRBD2,TGTGCCATCAGTGTTGGGACTAGCGGGTCAGGCACAGATACGCAGTATTTT,CAISVGTSGSGTDTQYF
NA,TRBJ2-2,TRBV5-1,NA,TGCGCCAGCAGCCCGGACGGATCCGGGGAGCTGTTTTTT,CASSPDGSGELFF
few,TRBJ2-1,TRBV2,NA,TGTGCCAGCAGTGACGGTGGACGGCGCCCCTACAATGAGCAGTTCTTC,CASSDGGRRPYNEQFF
NA,TRBJ2-3,TRBV19,TRBD2,TGTGCCAGTAGTTGGACTAGCGGGTTTACAGATACGCAGTATTTT,CASSWTSGFTDTQYF
few,TRBJ1-1,TRBV4-2,TRBD1,TGTGCCAGCAGCCAACTACAGGGGCAGGCCAACACTGAAGCTTTCTTT,CASSQLQGQANTEAFF
many,TRBJ1-6,TRBV28,NA,TGTGCCAGTTGGGACACCGTGGGCTCCTATAATTCACCCCTCCACTTT,CASWDTVGSYNSPLHF
NA,TRBJ2-5,TRBV5-1,NA,TGCGCCAGCAGCGGGCGGGTAGGGCTGGAGACCCAGTACTTC,CASSGRVGLETQYF
few,TRBJ2-2,TRBV9,NA,TGTGCCAGCAGTGCGGGCCAGCGGGTGAACACCGGGGAGCTGTTTTTT,CASSAGQRVNTGELFF
NA,TRBJ2-4,TRBV6-6,NA,TGTGCCAGCACCCTCTACGGGGACCTAAACATTCAGTACTTC,CASTLYGDLNIQYF
few,TRBJ2-6,TRBV28,NA,TGTGCCAGCAGACCGTCCCTGACTGGGGCCAACGTCCTGACTTTC,CASRPSLTGANVLTF
NA,TRBJ2-1,TRBV12-3/TRBV12-4,NA,TGTGCCAGCAGTTTAGGGTCGGCGAGGGAGCAGTTCTTC,CASSLGSAREQFF
NA,TRBJ1-1,TRBV7-9,NA,TGTGCCAGCAGCCAATACCAACAGAACACTGAAGCTTTCTTT,CASSQYQQNTEAFF
NA,TRBJ2-1,TRBV11-3,NA,TGTGCCAGCAGCTTACGGGGCGCGCTGAGCTCCTACAATGAGCAGTTCTTC,CASSLRGALSSYNEQFF
NA,TRBJ1-3,TRBV5-5,NA,TGTGCCAGCAGCACCGGACTGAGCTCTGGAAACACCATATATTTT,CASSTGLSSGNTIYF
few,TRBJ2-3,TRBV20-1,NA,TGCAGTGCTAGAGATTTAGTCAGCTACACAGATACGCAGTATTTT,CSARDLVSYTDTQYF